The 25 T cell receptor beta chains in this list originate from one sample, sequenced in a study of CD8 T cells in Susac syndrome. About 0.5 to 1 ug RNA was reverse transcribed with random hexamers. One entry per CDR3 protein, called by TCRdb with MiXCR from the immunoSEQ multiplex PCR reads. The sample has around 150,000 distinct CDR3 sequences; around 95% are singletons. The sequencing sample was made of CD8+ T cells from PBMCs. Receptors originate from a human donor with Susac syndrome.

CDR3 coding DNA: TGTGCCAACGAGCGGAGGCGGCAGTCGACTGAAGCTTTCTTT. This gives the protein CANERRRQSTEAFF. The chain is built from TRBV21-1 and TRBJ1-1. TRBV21-1 is deemed a pseudogene. The CDR3 spans 14 residues.

The J gene is TRBJ2-2, the V gene TRBV5-1; the match to TRBD2 covers 7 bases. The CDR3 contains 15 residues. Germline CDR1 reads SGHRS; CDR2 reads YFSETQ. Trimming removed 3 bases from V and 3 bases from J; junction bases left unmatched: 5. The chain's CDR3 is CASSWSGAHTGELFF. The CDR3 nucleotides read TGCGCCAGCAGCTGGAGCGGGGCTCACACCGGGGAGCTGTTTTTT.

This clonotype was detected once. This chain connects TRBV14 to TRBJ2-3; TRBD2 might be the D (5 bases). CDR3 length: 14 residues. V was clipped by 4 bases and J by 6 bases, with 14 bases between them. Germline V gives CDR1 SGHDN, CDR2 FVKESK. The CDR3 sequence is CASSLRRGLDTQYF. The CDR3, as DNA: TGTGCCAGCAGCCTAAGACGAGGGTTGGATACGCAGTATTTT.

This chain links TRBV28 with TRBJ2-1; 9 bases match TRBD2. V lost 6 bases to trimming and J lost 9 bases; unmatched junction nucleotides: 12. The CDR3 length is 15 residues. Germline V gene sequence: CDR1 MDHEN, CDR2 SYDVKM. The CDR3 here is CASRSLLAGLREQFF. CDR3 DNA sequence: TGTGCCAGCAGATCCCTACTAGCGGGTTTACGTGAGCAGTTCTTC.

The V and J genes are TRBV27 and TRBJ2-7, with D possibly being TRBD2 (6 bases). V was cut by 4 bases and J by 3 bases, with 13 bases left in between. The CDR3 has 14 amino acids. The germline CDR1 and CDR2 sequences are MNHEY and SMNVEV (reference sequence). The CDR3 coding sequence is TGTGCCAGCAGTTCCGCCCGGGGGTACTACGAGCAGTACTTC. Protein product: CASSSARGYYEQYF.

CDR3 protein: CASSGRQGGHFF. CDR3 coding DNA: TGTGCCAGCTCCGGACGACAGGGCGGTCACTTCTTC. This chain links TRBV7-9 with TRBJ2-1; TRBD1 matches 7 bases. The CDR3 loop spans 12 amino acids. V lost 8 bases, J lost 16 bases, and 14 bases stayed unmatched. Germline V CDR1 and CDR2: SEHNR, FQNEAQ (reference sequence).

The J gene is TRBJ2-1, the V gene TRBV5-6; TRBD2 aligns across 7 bases. Germline CDR1 is SGHDT and CDR2 is YYEEEE. V shed 4 bases, J shed 4 bases, and the junction held 11 bases outside the gene matches. The CDR3 has 16 amino acids. CDR3 in amino acids: CASSQLAGERYNEQFF. The CDR3 DNA sequence: TGTGCCAGCAGCCAATTAGCGGGTGAGAGGTACAATGAGCAGTTCTTC.

The chain carries TRBV20-1 and TRBJ2-7; 8 positions match TRBD2. The CDR3 contains 13 residues. Trimming took 6 bases from V and 0 from J; bases not matched to a gene: 4. Germline loops: CDR1 DFQATT, CDR2 SNEGSKA (reference sequence). CDR3 in amino acids: CSAPSGRSYEQYF. The DNA for the CDR3 is TGCAGTGCCCCTAGCGGGCGCTCCTACGAGCAGTACTTC.

The chain recombines TRBV12-5 with TRBJ1-2, with D possibly matching TRBD1 (6 bases). Germline CDR1 LGHNT, CDR2 FRNRAP. V lost 7 bases and J lost 3, with 18 bases in between. This CDR3 comprises 15 residues. DNA for the CDR3: TGTGCTAGTGCCCCACCCTATCGGACAGACTATGGCTACACCTTC. Its translation: CASAPPYRTDYGYTF. The full variable domain, rest sourced from reference TRBV12-5 and TRBJ1-2, is DARVTQTPRHKVTEMGQEVTMRCQPILGHNTVFWYRQTMMQGLELLAYFRNRAPLDDSGMPKDRFSAEMPDATLATLKIQPSEPRDSAVYFCASAPPYRTDYGYTFGSGTRLTVV.

The rearrangement links TRBV13 to TRBJ2-1; 14 positions agree with TRBD2. J gave up 4 bases and V 5 bases, and 7 bases lay outside the gene matches. Germline CDR1 reads PRHDT; CDR2 reads FYEKMQ (reference sequence). The CDR3 is made up of 17 amino acids. The CDR3 DNA follows: TGTGCCAGCAGCGCGGGACTAGCGGGAGAGTCTTACAATGAGCAGTTCTTC. It codes for CASSAGLAGESYNEQFF. Based on the CDR3 plus reference TRBV13 and TRBJ2-1, the full variable domain is AAGVIQSPRHLIKEKRETATLKCYPIPRHDTVYWYQQGPGQDPQFLISFYEKMQSDKGSIPDRFSAQQFSDYHSELNMSSLELGDSALYFCASSAGLAGESYNEQFFGPGTRLTVL.

V gene TRBV19 combines with J gene TRBJ1-1; D is uncertain. V was cut by 3 bases and J by 0 bases, with 8 bases left in between. Germline loops: CDR1 LNHDA, CDR2 SQIVND (reference sequence). The CDR3 extends over 14 amino acids. In DNA, the CDR3 is TGTGCCAGTAGTATCCAGAATATGAACACTGAAGCTTTCTTT. Amino acids: CASSIQNMNTEAFF.

In DNA, the CDR3 is TGTGCCAGCAGCACCGCGACAGGGTTGAACACTGAAGCTTTCTTT. Protein product: CASSTATGLNTEAFF. V usage is TRBV7-8 and J usage is TRBJ1-1; 7 bases fit TRBD1. Germline lookup yields CDR1 SGHVS and CDR2 FQNEAQ. J was trimmed by 0 bases and V by 5 bases; bases with no gene match: 6. This CDR3 is 15 amino acids long.

This rearrangement joins TRBV4-1 to TRBJ1-2, with 7 bases matching TRBD1. V was clipped by 0 bases and J by 8 bases; unmatched bases: 9. CDR1 and CDR2 from the germline V gene are MGHRA and YSYEKL. The CDR3 totals 15 residues. The CDR3 loop is CASSQDQAGGEGYTF. In nucleotides, the CDR3 is TGCGCCAGCAGCCAAGATCAGGCAGGGGGGGAAGGCTACACCTTC.

This chain uses TRBV3-1 with TRBJ1-1; no reliable D call. The CDR3 covers 15 residues. The germline V gene encodes CDR1 LGHDT and CDR2 YNNKEL (reference sequence). Trimming stripped 1 base from V and 5 bases from J, with 14 bases between. Here the CDR3 reads CASSQGLGLETEAFF. The CDR3 DNA is TGTGCCAGCAGCCAAGGACTTGGGTTAGAGACTGAAGCTTTCTTT.

The V call is TRBV25-1, the J call TRBJ2-7, with TRBD1 as a possible D gene (6 bases). Germline V CDR1 and CDR2: MGHDK, SYGVNS. The length of the CDR3 is 12 residues. The V end lost 1 base, the J end lost 5 bases, and 6 bases lay between the germline ends. The CDR3 sequence is CASSEWDNEQYF. CDR3 sequence (DNA): TGTGCCAGCAGTGAATGGGACAACGAGCAGTACTTC.

The chain links TRBV5-8 to TRBJ1-4, with D uncertain. This CDR3 has 15 residues. The germline CDR1 and CDR2 sequences are SGHTS and YDEGEE. The V end was cut by 3 bases, the J end by 6 bases, with 15 bases between. The CDR3 region is CASSWGAGSDEKLFF. Here the CDR3 DNA reads TGTGCCAGCAGCTGGGGAGCAGGATCTGATGAAAAACTGTTTTTT.

The genes are TRBV11-2 and TRBJ2-3; D gene unclear. The germline gives CDR1 SGHAT, CDR2 FQNNGV. CDR3 length: 15 amino acids. Trimming took off 2 bases at V and 0 bases at J, with 9 bases between the two ends. Here the CDR3 reads CASSLTVSSTDTQYF. The CDR3 DNA sequence: TGTGCCAGCAGCTTAACCGTCTCCAGCACAGATACGCAGTATTTT.

V and J are TRBV28 and TRBJ2-3; D is possibly TRBD1 or TRBD2 (6 bases each). Looked up from germline, CDR1 is MDHEN and CDR2 is SYDVKM. CDR3 length: 20 amino acids. V lost 3 bases and J 5 bases, leaving 30 bases between the germline ends. CDR3 sequence: CASSFLPGLTSGEGGDTQYF. The DNA of the CDR3 is TGTGCCAGCAGTTTCCTCCCCGGCCTGACATCGGGAGAGGGGGGAGATACGCAGTATTTT.

V and J are TRBV15 and TRBJ2-1; D is perhaps TRBD1 or TRBD2 (5 bases each). Trimming took off 3 bases at V and 0 bases at J, with 15 bases between the two ends. The CDR3 covers 17 residues. CDR1 and CDR2 from the germline V gene are LNHNV and YYDKDF (reference sequence). In DNA, the CDR3 is TGTGCCACCAGCAGGGAAGGAGACAGCGGCTCCTACAATGAGCAGTTCTTC. Amino acid sequence: CATSREGDSGSYNEQFF. Combining the CDR3 with reference TRBV15 and TRBJ2-1 gives the whole variable domain DAMVIQNPRYQVTQFGKPVTLSCSQTLNHNVMYWYQQKSSQAPKLLFHYYDKDFNNEADTPDNFQSRRPNTSFCFLDIRSPGLGDTAMYLCATSREGDSGSYNEQFFGPGTRLTVL.

The genes are TRBV20-1 and TRBJ2-3; no clear D. In germline, CDR1 is DFQATT, CDR2 SNEGSKA (reference sequence). The CDR3 extends over 14 amino acids. The germline V and J ends were trimmed by 3 bases and 1 base, with 11 bases remaining between them. CDR3 sequence reads: CSASGTLGTDTQYF. Here the CDR3 DNA reads TGCAGTGCTAGTGGAACGCTAGGCACAGATACGCAGTATTTT.

With regard to this clonotype: A read error may account for a junction end that differs from germline. The CDR3 reads CRVDRTGVGGGRNTEAFF. CDR3 bases: TGCAGAGTTGATCGGACGGGTGTCGGGGGAGGGAGAAACACTGAAGCTTTCTTT. J is TRBJ1-1 and V is TRBV29-1; perhaps TRBD1 as D (5 bases). In germline, CDR1 is SQVTM, CDR2 ANQGSEA. The CDR3 has 18 residues.

This chain connects TRBV24-1 to TRBJ1-1, with 8 bases identical to TRBD1. The CDR3 totals 17 residues. Germline loops: CDR1 KGHDR, CDR2 SFDVKD. Trimming took 3 bases from V and 0 from J; bases not matched to a gene: 8. The CDR3 protein is CATSDLLTGGMNTEAFF. CDR3 coding DNA: TGTGCCACCAGTGATCTACTAACAGGGGGGATGAACACTGAAGCTTTCTTT.

This clonotype has only a few counts. The chain couples TRBV6-6 to TRBJ1-2; D possibly corresponds to TRBD1 (5 bases). The CDR3 loop spans 14 amino acids. Trimming took off 0 bases at V and 3 bases at J, with 8 bases between the two ends. Germline V gene sequence: CDR1 MNHNY, CDR2 SVGAGI (reference sequence). CDR3 region: CASSYSGTDYGYTF. The DNA of the CDR3 is TGTGCCAGCAGTTACTCGGGGACCGACTATGGCTACACCTTC.

CDR3 amino acids: CSASLAGDGAYNEQFF. The DNA for the CDR3 is TGCAGTGCTAGCCTAGCGGGAGACGGTGCCTACAATGAGCAGTTCTTC. The chain couples TRBV20-1 to TRBJ2-1; 10 bases align to TRBD2. Germline assignment: CDR1 DFQATT and CDR2 SNEGSKA (reference sequence). Trimming at V came to 3 bases and at J to 2 bases, leaving 7 bases not matched to a gene. This CDR3 has 16 residues.

The chain links TRBV20-1 to TRBJ2-7; possible D gene TRBD1, 6 bases. There are 12 residues in the CDR3. Trimming stripped 5 bases from V and 7 bases from J, with 15 bases between. Per the germline V gene, CDR1 is DFQATT and CDR2 is SNEGSKA (reference sequence). DNA of the CDR3: TGCAGTGCTTATCGACAGGCCAGTGAGCAGTACTTC. It translates to CSAYRQASEQYF.